The 30 T cell receptor beta chains listed next were all sequenced from one sample in a study of blood T cell repertoires in COVID-19. Only in-frame clones appear in the TCRdb table, and some are missing; sequencing was by immunoSEQ multiplex PCR. The table includes about 240,000 clones, 82% detected once. Sequencing was done on a sample of peripheral blood. The receptors originated from a woman aged 60-70 years with active or convalescent COVID-19.

The gene calls are TRBV18 and TRBJ2-7; D perhaps matches TRBD1 (6 bases). The CDR3 consists of 14 residues. The V and J ends lost 9 bases and 5 bases respectively, with 20 bases between them. CDR1 and CDR2 from the germline V gene are KGHSH and LQKENI. The CDR3 sequence is CASSPGQKGNEQYF. The CDR3 DNA reads TGTGCCAGTTCCCCAGGACAGAAGGGTAACGAGCAGTACTTC. Using reference TRBV18 and TRBJ2-7 for the parts outside the CDR3, the full variable domain is NAGVMQNPRHLVRRRGQEARLRCSPMKGHSHVYWYRQLPEEGLKFMVYLQKENIIDESGMPKERFSAEFPKEGPSILRIQQVVRGDSAAYFCASSPGQKGNEQYFGPGTRLTVT.

V gene TRBV5-4 combines with J gene TRBJ2-5; 7 bases match TRBD1. The CDR3 has 19 residues. V was clipped by 2 bases and J by 7 bases; unmatched bases: 23. Germline V gene lookup returns CDR1 SGHNT and CDR2 YYREEE (reference sequence). The CDR3 region is CASSFALLNPGQTFGTQYF. The DNA for the CDR3 is TGTGCCAGCAGCTTCGCTCTCTTAAACCCGGGACAGACTTTCGGGACCCAGTACTTC.

The chain has TRBV6-5 and TRBJ1-2, with TRBD1 matching 10 bases. Germline V gene sequence: CDR1 MNHEY, CDR2 SVGAGI. The V segment lost 6 bases and the J segment 8 bases; nucleotides outside the gene matches: 9. The CDR3 contains 14 residues. CDR3 region: CASRPGQGFGGYTF. The CDR3 DNA reads as TGTGCCAGCAGACCGGGACAGGGGTTCGGGGGCTACACCTTC.

Only one count was recorded for this clone. The chain is built from TRBV6-6 and TRBJ1-1, with D perhaps matching TRBD1 (5 bases). The CDR3 has 14 residues. Germline loops: CDR1 MNHNY, CDR2 SVGAGI (reference sequence). V lost 7 bases, J lost 1 base, and 13 bases lay in between. CDR3 bases: TGTGCCAGCAACTTGGGGCAGGAGAACACTGAAGCTTTCTTT. Translated: CASNLGQENTEAFF.

This clone is a singleton in its sample. The chain is built from TRBV6-6 and TRBJ2-3; D perhaps matches TRBD2 (6 bases). CDR1 and CDR2 from the germline V gene are MNHNY and SVGAGI (reference sequence). This CDR3 comprises 14 residues. V lost 5 bases and J 5 bases, leaving 14 bases between the germline ends. CDR3 sequence (DNA): TGTGCCAGCAGTAAGGGCAGGGAGGTAGATACGCAGTATTTT. Translated, it gives CASSKGREVDTQYF.

This clone came up once. The gene calls are TRBV3-1 (or the pseudogene TRBV3-2) and TRBJ1-1, with 8 bases lining up with TRBD1. J gave up 1 base and V 4 bases, and 5 bases lay outside the gene matches. This CDR3 has 15 amino acids. Per the germline V gene, CDR1 is LGHDT and CDR2 is YNNKEL (reference sequence). The CDR3 here is CASSPTGQGNTEAFF. The CDR3 nucleotides are TGTGCCAGCAGCCCAACTGGACAGGGGAACACTGAAGCTTTCTTT.

The gene calls are TRBV5-1 and TRBJ2-7; TRBD2 might be the D (7 bases). Germline V gene data show CDR1 as SGHRS and CDR2 as YFSETQ. CDR3 length: 15 amino acids. V was clipped by 3 bases and J by 1 base, with 14 bases between them. CDR3 amino acids: CASSYVGGPSYEQYF. Here the CDR3 DNA reads TGCGCCAGCAGCTATGTGGGGGGGCCATCCTACGAGCAGTACTTC.

This chain links TRBV14 with TRBJ1-1, with 9 nucleotides matching TRBD1. Germline V gene data show CDR1 as SGHDN and CDR2 as FVKESK. The CDR3 has 15 residues. V dropped 4 bases and J dropped 6; count of bases not matched to a gene: 9. The CDR3 DNA sequence: TGTGCCAGCAGCCCCCGACAGGGGGGGAGGGCTGAAGCTTTCTTT. Translating gives CASSPRQGGRAEAFF.

The chain couples TRBV7-9 to TRBJ2-3; possible D gene TRBD1, 6 bases. V was shortened by 1 base and J by 0 bases, with 8 bases between the two germline ends. Germline V lookup: CDR1 SEHNR, CDR2 FQNEAQ (reference sequence). The CDR3 is made up of 15 amino acids. The CDR3 nucleotides are TGTGCCAGCAGCTTAGTGAGGGGGAGCACAGATACGCAGTATTTT. This codes for CASSLVRGSTDTQYF.

Worth noting for this clone: Other DNA sequences from this sample encode an identical CDR3 as well. The gene calls are TRBV30 and TRBJ2-5; D is undetermined. From germline, CDR1 is GTSNPN and CDR2 SVGIG (reference sequence). Deletions cut 0 bases from V and 4 bases from J, with 6 bases between. This CDR3 has 12 residues. CDR3 sequence reads: CAWSVTGETQYF. The CDR3 region has the DNA TGTGCCTGGAGTGTAACGGGAGAGACCCAGTACTTC.

V usage is TRBV7-2 and J usage is TRBJ1-2; tentatively, D is TRBD1 (5 bases). V dropped 0 bases and J dropped 0 bases, with 11 bases sitting between them. The CDR3 loop spans 16 amino acids. Germline V CDR1 and CDR2: SGHTA, FQGNSA. The CDR3 region has the DNA TGTGCCAGCAGCTTAGCCCGACAGTCGTCTAACTATGGCTACACCTTC. Translation gives CASSLARQSSNYGYTF.

The chain has TRBV18 and TRBJ2-7, with D tentatively TRBD1 (5 bases). V lost 6 bases and J lost 1, with 16 bases in between. Per germline, CDR1 KGHSH and CDR2 LQKENI. The CDR3 consists of 15 residues. CDR3 residues: CASSQRTRQSYEQYF. As DNA, the CDR3 is TGTGCCAGCTCCCAAAGGACGAGACAGTCCTACGAGCAGTACTTC. Full variable domain (missing parts from reference TRBV18 and TRBJ2-7): NAGVMQNPRHLVRRRGQEARLRCSPMKGHSHVYWYRQLPEEGLKFMVYLQKENIIDESGMPKERFSAEFPKEGPSILRIQQVVRGDSAAYFCASSQRTRQSYEQYFGPGTRLTVT.

V usage is TRBV7-2 and J usage is TRBJ2-1; D possibly corresponds to TRBD1 (6 bases). Germline V gene lookup returns CDR1 SGHTA and CDR2 FQGNSA. Trimming took off 5 bases at V and 5 bases at J, with 10 bases between the two ends. This CDR3 region has 13 residues. The CDR3 loop reads CASSPGQHNEQFF. The CDR3 DNA sequence: TGTGCCAGCAGCCCCGGACAGCACAATGAGCAGTTCTTC.

The rearrangement joins TRBV18 to TRBJ1-2, with 9 bases that match TRBD1. The J segment lost 7 bases and the V segment lost 5 bases, leaving 11 bases of the junction unmatched. Germline-derived CDR1 and CDR2 are KGHSH and LQKENI. The CDR3 length is 15 residues. CDR3 residues: CASSETGQGPFGYTF. DNA for the CDR3: TGTGCCAGCTCAGAGACGGGACAGGGCCCATTTGGCTACACCTTC.

This rearrangement joins TRBV18 to TRBJ1-2; D may be TRBD1 (5 bases). This CDR3 is 15 amino acids long. The V gene's germline CDR1 is KGHSH and CDR2 LQKENI. Trimming left V 3 bases short and J 4 bases short, with 15 bases between. The CDR3 protein is CASSPSDRLSYGYTF. Here the CDR3 DNA reads TGTGCCAGCTCACCGAGCGACAGACTGTCCTATGGCTACACCTTC.

The CDR3 loop is CASSPLRGNGYTF. The CDR3 region has the DNA TGTGCCAGCTCACCACTCAGAGGCAATGGCTACACCTTC. The chain joins TRBV18 to TRBJ1-2; no reliable D call. The CDR3 covers 13 residues. With 1 base removed from V and 6 bases from J, the gap between germline ends came to 9 bases. Germline CDR1 is KGHSH and CDR2 is LQKENI.

The rearrangement joins TRBV6-5 to TRBJ1-2; D possibly corresponds to TRBD1 (6 bases). The ends were cut back, 5 bases at V and 7 bases at J, with 14 bases in the middle. The CDR3 sequence is 13 residues long. Germline V gene data show CDR1 as MNHEY and CDR2 as SVGAGI. CDR3 sequence: CASSPRGMSGYTF. CDR3 nucleotide sequence: TGTGCCAGCAGTCCTAGGGGGATGAGTGGCTACACCTTC.

Details on this clone: It may be a read error: a sequence one base away is much more abundant. The sample carries other DNA sequences with the same CDR3. This chain connects TRBV12-3 or TRBV12-4 to TRBJ2-7; D is unclear. V was pared by 5 bases and J by 2 bases, with 4 bases between. The CDR3 has 11 residues. The CDR3 sequence is CASSTTYEQYF. The CDR3, as DNA: TGTGCCAGCAGTACTACCTACGAGCAGTACTTC.

V is TRBV19 and J is TRBJ1-5, with TRBD1 identical over 8 bases. The CDR3 covers 16 residues. V was pared by 5 bases and J by 2 bases, with 8 bases of the junction left unmatched. The germline V gene has CDR1 LNHDA and CDR2 SQIVND (reference sequence). CDR3 sequence (DNA): TGTGCCAGTAGTGGCAGGACAGGGTTAGGCAATCAGCCCCAGCATTTT. Translating gives CASSGRTGLGNQPQHF.

The chain is built from TRBV28 and TRBJ2-5; TRBD2 is a possible D gene (7 bases). CDR1 and CDR2 from the germline V gene are MDHEN and SYDVKM. V lost 7 bases and J lost 5, with 17 bases in between. CDR3 size: 14 residues. The CDR3 sequence: CASNEPGGGETQYF. The CDR3, as DNA: TGTGCCAGCAATGAGCCGGGGGGCGGGGAGACCCAGTACTTC.

V gene TRBV5-1 combines with J gene TRBJ2-7; TRBD1 matches 8 bases. CDR3 length: 14 residues. Looked up from germline, CDR1 is SGHRS and CDR2 is YFSETQ. Trimming at V came to 4 bases and at J to 6 bases, leaving 9 bases not matched to a gene. The CDR3, as DNA: TGCGCCAGCAGCCTGGGACAGGTGGACCTCGAGCAGTACTTC. Translating gives CASSLGQVDLEQYF. The whole variable domain, remainder taken from reference TRBV5-1 and TRBJ2-7, is KAGVTQTPRYLIKTRGQQVTLSCSPISGHRSVSWYQQTPGQGLQFLFEYFSETQRNKGNFPGRFSGRQFSNSRSEMNVSTLELGDSALYLCASSLGQVDLEQYFGPGTRLTVT.

The CDR3 loop is CASSLPQAETQYF. CDR3 sequence (DNA): TGTGCCAGCAGCTTGCCACAGGCGGAGACCCAGTACTTC. This chain connects TRBV5-6 to TRBJ2-5, with D maybe TRBD1 (5 bases). Deletions cut 1 base from V and 5 bases from J, with 9 bases between. The germline CDR1 and CDR2 sequences are SGHDT and YYEEEE. The CDR3 has 13 amino acids. The full variable domain, rest sourced from reference TRBV5-6 and TRBJ2-5, is DAGVTQSPTHLIKTRGQQVTLRCSPKSGHDTVSWYQQALGQGPQFIFQYYEEEERQRGNFPDRFSGHQFPNYSSELNVNALLLGDSALYLCASSLPQAETQYFGPGTRLLVL.

The CDR3 spells CASRKELAGTGANVLTF. Written as DNA, the CDR3 is TGTGCCAGCAGGAAAGAACTAGCGGGGACAGGGGCCAACGTCCTGACTTTC. The chain links TRBV2 to TRBJ2-6; TRBD2 aligns across 10 bases. Germline CDR1 SNHLY, CDR2 FYNNEI. V trimming: 6 bases; J trimming: 4 bases; junction bases outside the gene matches: 9. The CDR3 totals 17 residues.

The CDR3 region has the DNA TGTGCCTGGAGTGCCGGCGTAGGGGCAGTGCTTAATGAAAAACTGTTTTTT. The encoded protein is CAWSAGVGAVLNEKLFF. The genes are TRBV30 and TRBJ1-4, with TRBD1 as a possible D gene (5 bases). Germline loops: CDR1 GTSNPN, CDR2 SVGIG (reference sequence). The CDR3 spans 17 residues. V was pared by 1 base and J by 4 bases, with 19 bases between.

The chain uses TRBV5-1 and TRBJ1-2, with D possibly TRBD1 on 6 matching bases. Trimming pared 5 bases from V and 8 bases from J, leaving 25 bases between. Germline assignment: CDR1 SGHRS and CDR2 YFSETQ. This CDR3 region has 16 residues. The CDR3 here is CASRVSLRGMGSGYTF. CDR3 nucleotides: TGCGCCAGCAGAGTATCCCTTAGGGGGATGGGTTCGGGCTACACCTTC.

The genes are TRBV5-6 and TRBJ2-5; a weak D match, TRBD2 (6 bases). Trimming pared 3 bases from V and 5 bases from J, leaving 14 bases between. The CDR3 sequence is 14 residues long. In germline, CDR1 is SGHDT, CDR2 YYEEEE. CDR3 nucleotides: TGTGCCAGCAGCTGGGGGGTCCCCTCGGAGACCCAGTACTTC. It encodes CASSWGVPSETQYF.

This sequence joins TRBV2 and TRBJ1-6; D may be TRBD1 (6 bases). Per the germline V gene, CDR1 is SNHLY and CDR2 is FYNNEI. The CDR3 length is 17 residues. V was cut by 8 bases and J by 1 base, with 18 bases left in between. The CDR3 loop reads CASRGTLKESYNSPLHF. The CDR3 region has the DNA TGTGCCAGCCGAGGGACACTGAAGGAGTCCTATAATTCACCCCTCCACTTT.

The chain uses TRBV5-1 and TRBJ2-3; tentative D call: TRBD2 (7 bases). CDR1 SGHRS and CDR2 YFSETQ come from the germline V gene. The length of the CDR3 is 19 residues. V shed 0 bases and J shed 5 bases, with 25 bases lying between them. The CDR3 reads CASSLEPGRGWDKEDTQYF. The CDR3 coding sequence is TGCGCCAGCAGCTTGGAGCCGGGGAGGGGATGGGACAAGGAAGATACGCAGTATTTT.

This chain connects TRBV29-1 to TRBJ1-2; the D gene is possibly TRBD1 (5 bases). The CDR3 consists of 16 residues. V was shortened by 1 base and J by 4 bases, with 19 bases between the two germline ends. Germline V gene lookup returns CDR1 SQVTM and CDR2 ANQGSEA. Here the CDR3 DNA reads TGCAGCGTTGAAGGCAGGGATGGCTTTTCGGGCTATGGCTACACCTTC. Amino acid sequence: CSVEGRDGFSGYGYTF.

This rearrangement joins TRBV6-6 to TRBJ1-2, with no clear D. CDR1 and CDR2 (germline): MNHNY, SVGAGI (reference sequence). The CDR3 spans 11 residues. Trimming left V 5 bases short and J 8 bases short, with 9 bases between. The CDR3: CASSPRAGYTF. The CDR3 DNA follows: TGTGCCAGCAGTCCCCGTGCGGGCTACACCTTC.